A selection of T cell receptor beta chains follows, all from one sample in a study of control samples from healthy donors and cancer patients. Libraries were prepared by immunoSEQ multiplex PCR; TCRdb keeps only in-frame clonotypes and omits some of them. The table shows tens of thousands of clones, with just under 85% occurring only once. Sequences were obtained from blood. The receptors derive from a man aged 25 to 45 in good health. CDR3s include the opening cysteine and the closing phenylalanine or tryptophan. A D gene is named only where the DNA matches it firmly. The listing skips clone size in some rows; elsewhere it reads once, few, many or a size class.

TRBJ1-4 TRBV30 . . TGTGCCGGAGGGGCAGATAATGAAAAACTGTTTTTT CAGGADNEKLFF
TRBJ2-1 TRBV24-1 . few TGTGCCACCAGTGATTCGAGGGTCGAGGGGCAGTTCTTC CATSDSRVEGQFF
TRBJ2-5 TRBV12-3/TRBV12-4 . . TGTGCCAGCAGTTTAGGGGAAATCCAGTACTTC CASSLGEIQYF
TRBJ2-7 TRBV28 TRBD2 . TGTGCCAGCAGCTGGTTCGGGGGGAACTACGAGCAGTACTTC CASSWFGGNYEQYF
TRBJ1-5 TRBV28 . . TGTGCCAGCAGTTTTGGCCCGCAGGGCGCTAATCAGCCCCAGCATTTT CASSFGPQGANQPQHF
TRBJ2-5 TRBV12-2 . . TGTGCAACTCTAGCGGGGGACTCCAACGACCAAGAGACCCAGTACTTC CATLAGDSNDQETQYF
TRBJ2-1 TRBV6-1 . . TGTGCCAGCAGTGACGACGAGGGGGGCCTCAATGAGCAGTTCTTC CASSDDEGGLNEQFF
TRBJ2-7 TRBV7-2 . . TGTGCCAGCAGCTTACAAGCAGGGTCTTACGAGCAGTACTTC CASSLQAGSYEQYF
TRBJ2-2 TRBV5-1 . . TGCGCCAGCAGCTCCCCACCCGGGACACAAAACACCGGGGAGCTGTTTTTT CASSSPPGTQNTGELFF
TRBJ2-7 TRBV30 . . TGTGCCTGGAGTGTGCAGACCTACGAGCAGTACTTC CAWSVQTYEQYF
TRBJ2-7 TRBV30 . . TGTGCCTGGAGACACCCGGGACGGGGACTGTACGAGCAGTACTTC CAWRHPGRGLYEQYF
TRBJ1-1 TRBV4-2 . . TGTGCCAGCAGCCTGGTGGGGACGGGGAACACTGAAGCTTTCTTT CASSLVGTGNTEAFF
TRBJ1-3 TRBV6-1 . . TGTGCCAGCAGTGAAGGCGTCGGGTCTGGAAACACCATATATTTT CASSEGVGSGNTIYF
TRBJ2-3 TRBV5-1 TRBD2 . TGCGCCAGCGGACTAGCGGGGGAGGATACGCAGTATTTT CASGLAGEDTQYF
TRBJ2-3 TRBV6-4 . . TGTGCCAGCAGTGACAAGGAGGATACGCAGTATTTT CASSDKEDTQYF
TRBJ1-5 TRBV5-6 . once TGTGCCAGCAGCTTAAAAAAGCGGGGACCGTTAAGGGACGCCCAGCATTTT CASSLKKRGPLRDAQHF
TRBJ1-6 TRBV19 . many TGTGCCAGTAGTATCTCGGGATTGTACTCACCCCTCCACTTT CASSISGLYSPLHF
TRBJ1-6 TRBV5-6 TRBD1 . TGTGCCAGCAGCCGGACAGGGGATAATTCACCCCTCCACTTT CASSRTGDNSPLHF
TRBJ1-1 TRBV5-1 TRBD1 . TGCGCCAGCAGTTTGGATGGGACAGGGGGCAATCCGTCCACTGAAGCTTTCTTT CASSLDGTGGNPSTEAFF
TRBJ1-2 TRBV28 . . TGTGCCAGCAGTTCTCAGGACGTATTGGATGGCTACACCTTC CASSSQDVLDGYTF
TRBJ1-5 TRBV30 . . TGTGCCTGGAGTGTAGAGTCAGCTAATCAGCCCCAGCATTTT CAWSVESANQPQHF
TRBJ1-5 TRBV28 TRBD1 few TGTGCCAGCAGCCAGGACAGGGGGAATCAGCCCCAGCATTTT CASSQDRGNQPQHF
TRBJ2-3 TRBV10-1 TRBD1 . TGCGCCAGCAGTCTAAACAGACAGGGGGGTACGCAGTATTTT CASSLNRQGGTQYF
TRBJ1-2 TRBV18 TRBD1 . TGTGCCAGCTCACGACTTTCAGGGGGGAACGATGGCTACACCTTC CASSRLSGGNDGYTF
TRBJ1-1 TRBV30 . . TGTGCCTGGAAACAGCGGAACACTGAAGCTTTCTTT CAWKQRNTEAFF
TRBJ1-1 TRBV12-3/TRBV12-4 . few TGTGCCAGCAGTTTTCACACTGAAGCTTTCTTT CASSFHTEAFF
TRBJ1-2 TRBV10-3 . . TGTGCCATCAGTGAGGCGGTTAACTATGGCTACACCTTC CAISEAVNYGYTF